This TCR beta chain is drawn from a study of identical twins. All of the donors were Caucasians in good health. Study-level results: Invariant cells of the MAIT and iNKT types might have partly distorted the zero-insertion analyses. Twins shared beta out-of-frame sequences in excess, but this excess was weaker. Out-of-frame alpha sequences that twins shared showed excess low generation probability.

A remark on this clonotype: Its antigen is still unknown.

The germline V gene has CDR1 MNHEY and CDR2 SMNVEV (reference sequence). With 4 bases removed from V and 4 bases from J, the gap between germline ends came to 20 bases. The length of the CDR3 is 16 residues. TCRdb independently ran MiXCR on the 5' RACE reads; one entry per CDR3 protein. This table holds around 680,000 distinct CDR3 sequences, about 9.4% found once. The sample was also linked to a second study, of yellow fever vaccine responses in identical twins.

The source material was PBMCs. This TCR came from a woman between 18 and 30 years old in good health. This chain joins TRBV27 and TRBJ2-7; D perhaps matches TRBD2 (6 bases). The CDR3 sequence: CASSSIAGTEGYEQYF. CDR3 in DNA: TGTGCCAGCAGTTCCATCGCCGGGACGGAGGGATACGAGCAGTACTTC.